This T cell receptor (beta chain) was sequenced during a study of identical twins. Findings of the study overall: Carriage of fewer insertions was seen in abundant cord blood beta clonotypes, whereas memory repertoires showed none.

TCRdb re-called the 5' RACE reads through MiXCR, storing one row per CDR3 protein. The top ten clones hold less than 4% of a sample with some 240,000 distinct CDR3 sequences, about 8.5% of them seen once. This clonotype appeared many times. Its antigen is as yet unknown. The CDR3 is 16 residues long. Trimming left V 5 bases short and J 3 bases short, with 19 bases between. These same records also appear under a second study, on yellow fever vaccine responses in identical twins.

The chain has TRBV12-3 or TRBV12-4 and TRBJ1-1; weak D call: TRBD1 (5 bases). Sequences were obtained from CD8+ T cells sorted from blood. The clonotype was recovered from a woman aged 18-29 years in good health. In DNA form, the CDR3 reads TGTGCCAGCAGTCCCTCAGGCGGGGGTGGGGACACTGAAGCTTTCTTT. Its protein product is CASSPSGGGGDTEAFF.